These T cell receptor beta chains were read from a single sample in a study of cytomegalovirus exposure and HLA in healthy donors. This table comes from immunoSEQ multiplex PCR, and its TCRdb copy is limited to in-frame clones, with some not included. The table has some 200,000 clones, 81% seen once. The sample was PBMCs. The receptors were gathered from a man aged 50-59 years in good health and CMV-seronegative. Both conserved end residues are part of each CDR3. D genes are given only for firm matches. Only part of the rows carry a size: once, few, many, or a class if the clone is expanded.

abundance: -; v_gene: TRBV5-4; j_gene: TRBJ1-5; d_gene: TRBD1; CDR3aa: CASSLAFDRGEQPQHF; CDR3nt: TGTGCCAGCAGCTTGGCCTTTGACAGGGGAGAGCAGCCCCAGCATTTT
abundance: -; v_gene: TRBV18; j_gene: TRBJ1-5; d_gene: -; CDR3aa: CASSPGGNQPQHF; CDR3nt: TGTGCCAGCTCACCTGGCGGTAATCAGCCCCAGCATTTT
abundance: few; v_gene: TRBV4-1; j_gene: TRBJ1-3; d_gene: -; CDR3aa: CASSQEARDMDTIYF; CDR3nt: TGCGCCAGCAGCCAAGAGGCCAGGGATATGGACACCATATATTTT
abundance: once; v_gene: TRBV19; j_gene: TRBJ1-5; d_gene: -; CDR3aa: CASSETRVVWNQPQHF; CDR3nt: TGTGCCAGTAGTGAAACTAGGGTTGTCTGGAATCAGCCCCAGCATTTT
abundance: -; v_gene: TRBV6-4; j_gene: TRBJ2-2; d_gene: TRBD2; CDR3aa: CASSELAGNTGELFF; CDR3nt: TGTGCCAGCAGTGAGCTAGCGGGGAACACCGGGGAGCTGTTTTTT
abundance: -; v_gene: TRBV27; j_gene: TRBJ2-3; d_gene: -; CDR3aa: CASSLKAPSTGIRGTDTQYF; CDR3nt: TGTGCCAGCAGTTTAAAGGCCCCTTCAACAGGGATTCGGGGCACAGATACGCAGTATTTT
abundance: -; v_gene: TRBV6-5; j_gene: TRBJ2-1; d_gene: TRBD2; CDR3aa: CASRTLAGVANEQFF; CDR3nt: TGTGCCAGCAGAACTCTAGCGGGGGTAGCCAATGAGCAGTTCTTC
abundance: -; v_gene: TRBV11-2; j_gene: TRBJ2-7; d_gene: -; CDR3aa: CASSSPVGGGPEQYF; CDR3nt: TGTGCCAGCAGCTCCCCCGTTGGGGGGGGGCCCGAGCAGTACTTC
abundance: -; v_gene: TRBV25-1; j_gene: TRBJ1-4; d_gene: TRBD1; CDR3aa: CASSEYTGANEKLFF; CDR3nt: TGTGCCAGCAGTGAATATACAGGGGCGAATGAAAAACTGTTTTTT
abundance: -; v_gene: TRBV7-2; j_gene: TRBJ2-4; d_gene: -; CDR3aa: CASSSPRAKNIQYF; CDR3nt: TGTGCCAGCAGCTCACCCAGGGCCAAAAACATTCAGTACTTC
abundance: -; v_gene: TRBV2; j_gene: TRBJ1-2; d_gene: -; CDR3aa: CAGSGTGMANYGYTF; CDR3nt: TGTGCCGGCTCCGGGACTGGGATGGCTAACTATGGCTACACCTTC
abundance: -; v_gene: TRBV6-5; j_gene: TRBJ2-5; d_gene: -; CDR3aa: CASSTGLLQETQYF; CDR3nt: TGTGCCAGCAGTACAGGGCTGTTACAAGAGACCCAGTACTTC
abundance: -; v_gene: TRBV9; j_gene: TRBJ1-1; d_gene: -; CDR3aa: CASSSEGLGTEAFF; CDR3nt: TGTGCCAGCAGCTCGGAGGGTTTAGGGACTGAAGCTTTCTTT
abundance: -; v_gene: TRBV7-2; j_gene: TRBJ1-1; d_gene: TRBD1; CDR3aa: CASSPRQGSRTEAFF; CDR3nt: TGTGCCAGCAGCCCCCGACAGGGATCTCGGACTGAAGCTTTCTTT
abundance: -; v_gene: TRBV11-2; j_gene: TRBJ2-5; d_gene: -; CDR3aa: CASRKQGGQGQETQYF; CDR3nt: TGTGCCAGCAGAAAACAGGGGGGGCAAGGACAAGAGACCCAGTACTTC
abundance: -; v_gene: TRBV6-5; j_gene: TRBJ1-2; d_gene: -; CDR3aa: CASSSRDTYNYGYTF; CDR3nt: TGTGCCAGCAGCTCCCGGGACACTTATAACTATGGCTACACCTTC
abundance: -; v_gene: TRBV7-2; j_gene: TRBJ1-5; d_gene: TRBD1; CDR3aa: CASSRPGTGGNQPQHF; CDR3nt: TGTGCCAGCAGCCGCCCCGGGACAGGAGGAAATCAGCCCCAGCATTTT
abundance: -; v_gene: TRBV5-5; j_gene: TRBJ2-5; d_gene: TRBD1; CDR3aa: CASSFGQAVGETQYF; CDR3nt: TGTGCCAGCAGCTTCGGACAGGCCGTTGGGGAGACCCAGTACTTC
abundance: once; v_gene: TRBV18; j_gene: TRBJ2-1; d_gene: TRBD2; CDR3aa: CASSPGTSDEQFF; CDR3nt: TGTGCCAGCTCCCCCGGGACTAGCGATGAGCAGTTCTTC
abundance: -; v_gene: TRBV2; j_gene: TRBJ2-3; d_gene: -; CDR3aa: CASRLLASTDTQYF; CDR3nt: TGTGCCAGCAGACTTCTAGCGAGCACAGATACGCAGTATTTT
abundance: -; v_gene: TRBV18; j_gene: TRBJ2-5; d_gene: -; CDR3aa: CASSPEDSETQYF; CDR3nt: TGTGCCAGCTCACCAGAGGATTCAGAGACCCAGTACTTC
abundance: few; v_gene: TRBV7-9; j_gene: TRBJ1-1; d_gene: -; CDR3aa: CASSPRGNTEAFF; CDR3nt: TGTGCCAGCAGCCCCAGAGGGAACACTGAAGCTTTCTTT
abundance: -; v_gene: TRBV6-5; j_gene: TRBJ1-1; d_gene: -; CDR3aa: CASSYLGGAAEAFF; CDR3nt: TGTGCCAGCAGTTACCTCGGGGGGGCGGCTGAAGCTTTCTTT
abundance: -; v_gene: TRBV5-1; j_gene: TRBJ1-3; d_gene: -; CDR3aa: CASSRGSDSGNTIYF; CDR3nt: TGCGCCAGCAGCCGCGGCTCCGACTCTGGAAACACCATATATTTT
abundance: -; v_gene: TRBV7-9; j_gene: TRBJ2-3; d_gene: TRBD1; CDR3aa: CASSLIPQGASTDTQYF; CDR3nt: TGTGCCAGCAGCTTAATTCCCCAGGGGGCGAGCACAGATACGCAGTATTTT
abundance: -; v_gene: TRBV1; j_gene: TRBJ2-7; d_gene: -; CDR3aa: CTSSQDRGGTGAPYEQYF; CDR3nt: TGCACCAGCAGCCAAGATCGGGGGGGGACAGGGGCCCCCTACGAGCAGTACTTC
abundance: -; v_gene: TRBV27; j_gene: TRBJ2-3; d_gene: -; CDR3aa: CASSPRTDRTQYF; CDR3nt: TGTGCCAGCAGTCCTCGGACAGACCGTACGCAGTATTTT
abundance: -; v_gene: TRBV7-2; j_gene: TRBJ1-3; d_gene: -; CDR3aa: CASSLASSGNTIYF; CDR3nt: TGTGCCAGCAGCTTAGCGTCGTCTGGAAACACCATATATTTT
abundance: -; v_gene: TRBV2; j_gene: TRBJ2-3; d_gene: TRBD2; CDR3aa: CASIFAGGRDTDTQYF; CDR3nt: TGTGCCAGCATTTTTGCGGGGGGGCGTGACACAGATACGCAGTATTTT
abundance: -; v_gene: TRBV6-1; j_gene: TRBJ1-5; d_gene: -; CDR3aa: CASKTTRGGNQPQHF; CDR3nt: TGTGCCAGCAAGACCACTCGGGGGGGTAATCAGCCCCAGCATTTT
abundance: -; v_gene: TRBV2; j_gene: TRBJ2-1; d_gene: -; CDR3aa: CASSEVSLGGGQRFF; CDR3nt: TGTGCCAGCAGTGAAGTGAGCCTCGGCGGGGGCCAGAGGTTCTTC
abundance: -; v_gene: TRBV29-1; j_gene: TRBJ1-2; d_gene: -; CDR3aa: CSVGSPVRGRDGYTF; CDR3nt: TGCAGCGTTGGGTCTCCCGTACGGGGTAGGGATGGCTACACCTTC
abundance: -; v_gene: TRBV12-5; j_gene: TRBJ1-4; d_gene: TRBD1; CDR3aa: CASGSGTGQGEKLFF; CDR3nt: TGTGCTAGTGGCTCCGGGACAGGGCAGGGGGAAAAACTGTTTTTT
abundance: -; v_gene: TRBV4-3; j_gene: TRBJ2-1; d_gene: -; CDR3aa: CASSQGVSGGLYNEQFF; CDR3nt: TGCGCCAGCAGCCAGGGTGTTTCAGGGGGACTTTACAATGAGCAGTTCTTC
abundance: -; v_gene: TRBV30; j_gene: TRBJ1-5; d_gene: -; CDR3aa: CAWSVRRGLDQPQHF; CDR3nt: TGTGCCTGGAGTGTACGGAGGGGCTTGGATCAGCCCCAGCATTTT
abundance: -; v_gene: TRBV5-8; j_gene: TRBJ1-2; d_gene: -; CDR3aa: CASSLREGHGYTF; CDR3nt: TGTGCCAGCAGCTTGAGGGAGGGACATGGCTACACCTTC
abundance: -; v_gene: TRBV7-9; j_gene: TRBJ2-3; d_gene: -; CDR3aa: CSSSITTDTQYF; CDR3nt: TGTTCCAGCAGCATAACAACAGATACGCAGTATTTT
abundance: -; v_gene: TRBV5-6; j_gene: TRBJ1-1; d_gene: TRBD1; CDR3aa: CASSTGTGNTEAFF; CDR3nt: TGTGCCAGCAGCACCGGGACAGGGAACACTGAAGCTTTCTTT
abundance: -; v_gene: TRBV10-3; j_gene: TRBJ2-1; d_gene: TRBD1; CDR3aa: CAISEPGQAFDEQFF; CDR3nt: TGTGCCATCAGTGAGCCGGGACAGGCCTTCGATGAGCAGTTCTTC
abundance: once; v_gene: TRBV5-4; j_gene: TRBJ2-3; d_gene: TRBD2; CDR3aa: CASSSGLFTDTQYF; CDR3nt: TGTGCCAGCAGCTCGGGACTATTCACAGATACGCAGTATTTT
abundance: -; v_gene: TRBV7-2; j_gene: TRBJ2-7; d_gene: -; CDR3aa: CASSSTRGLISYEQYF; CDR3nt: TGTGCCAGCAGCTCCACACGGGGACTTATCTCCTACGAGCAGTACTTC
abundance: -; v_gene: TRBV6-6; j_gene: TRBJ2-5; d_gene: -; CDR3aa: CASNSGRETQYF; CDR3nt: TGTGCCAGCAATTCGGGGAGAGAGACCCAGTACTTC
abundance: -; v_gene: TRBV7-8; j_gene: TRBJ2-7; d_gene: TRBD2; CDR3aa: CASSQRTSEQYF; CDR3nt: TGTGCCAGCAGCCAAAGGACTAGCGAGCAGTACTTC
abundance: -; v_gene: TRBV7-2; j_gene: TRBJ1-2; d_gene: TRBD1; CDR3aa: CASSLGPDRNYYGYTF; CDR3nt: TGTGCCAGCAGCTTAGGTCCGGACAGGAACTACTATGGCTACACCTTC
abundance: -; v_gene: TRBV29-1; j_gene: TRBJ1-1; d_gene: TRBD1; CDR3aa: CSATGGRNTEAFF; CDR3nt: TGCAGCGCAACAGGGGGAAGGAACACTGAAGCTTTCTTT
abundance: -; v_gene: TRBV9; j_gene: TRBJ2-7; d_gene: TRBD1; CDR3aa: CASSVGTGEGEQYF; CDR3nt: TGTGCCAGCAGCGTAGGGACAGGGGAAGGCGAGCAGTACTTC
abundance: -; v_gene: TRBV7-9; j_gene: TRBJ2-6; d_gene: TRBD1; CDR3aa: CSSSRQGAGANVLTF; CDR3nt: TGTTCCAGCAGCCGCCAGGGGGCCGGGGCCAACGTCCTGACTTTC
abundance: -; v_gene: TRBV6-5; j_gene: TRBJ1-5; d_gene: -; CDR3aa: CASSPEGSRQPQHF; CDR3nt: TGTGCCAGCAGCCCCGAAGGGAGTAGACAGCCCCAGCATTTT